These T cell receptor beta chains were read from a single sample in a study of blood T cell repertoires in COVID-19. TCRdb's table, derived via immunoSEQ multiplex PCR, lists solely in-frame clones and lacks some. The sample lists a few hundred thousand clones; about 85% were seen once. The sample taken for sequencing was PBMCs or T cells enriched from blood (not recorded which). Receptors originate from a woman aged 45-60 years who had been exposed to COVID-19. Each CDR3 is given with its conserved first and last residue. Each record gives: J gene, D gene, V gene, clone size, CDR3 DNA, CDR3 protein. D genes are given only for firm matches. The size entry is marked missing in some rows and otherwise reads once, few, many or a size class.

TRBJ1-2,NA,TRBV2,NA,TGTGCCAGCAGTTCGTTAAGAGACTCTAACTATGGCTACACCTTC,CASSSLRDSNYGYTF
TRBJ1-6,TRBD1,TRBV6-5,NA,TGTGCCAGCAGACGGGACAGGTACGGCGCCCTCCACTTT,CASRRDRYGALHF
TRBJ1-1,NA,TRBV11-2,NA,TGTGCCAGCAGCACTACAGGGAACACTGAAGCTTTCTTT,CASSTTGNTEAFF
TRBJ2-7,NA,TRBV10-2,NA,TGCGCCAGCAGTGATCAACGGAGCTACGAGCAGTACTTC,CASSDQRSYEQYF
TRBJ1-5,NA,TRBV19,NA,TGTGCCAGTAGTATAGGATCCTATAGGGGGATCAGCAATCAGCCCCAGCATTTT,CASSIGSYRGISNQPQHF
TRBJ1-2,NA,TRBV28,NA,TGTGCCAGCAGTCTCACCCAGGGAACCTACACCTTC,CASSLTQGTYTF
TRBJ1-2,NA,TRBV12-3/TRBV12-4,NA,TGTGCCAGCAGCTCCGGACAGATCTATGGCTACACCTTC,CASSSGQIYGYTF
TRBJ2-1,TRBD2,TRBV7-9,few,TGTGCCAGCAGCTTAGGAGTAGCGGGGCTGAATGAGCAGTTCTTC,CASSLGVAGLNEQFF
TRBJ1-4,NA,TRBV5-6,once,TGTGCCAGCAGCTTGGGGCGGAATGAAAAACTGTTTTTT,CASSLGRNEKLFF
TRBJ2-3,NA,TRBV29-1,NA,TGCAGCTCTACAGGGCCAGATACGCAGTATTTT,CSSTGPDTQYF
TRBJ1-1,NA,TRBV3-1/TRBV3-2,NA,TGTGCCAGCAGCCCGGGGACACTCAGCACTGAAGCTTTCTTT,CASSPGTLSTEAFF
TRBJ2-2,TRBD2,TRBV5-6,NA,TGTGCCAGCAGCCTGGGAGCGGGGGGCAGCACCGGGGAGCTGTTTTTT,CASSLGAGGSTGELFF
TRBJ1-3,TRBD1,TRBV4-1,NA,TGCGCCAGCAGCCAAGATCGGACGACAGGGGTCTCTGGAAACACCATATATTTT,CASSQDRTTGVSGNTIYF
TRBJ1-4,NA,TRBV19,NA,TGTGCCAGTAGTATCTGGGGAGGGGGACGGCTTAATGAAAAACTGTTTTTT,CASSIWGGGRLNEKLFF
TRBJ1-3,NA,TRBV7-9,once,TGTGCCAGCAGCTTAGAGCTACAGGTTATAGGTGGAAACACCATATATTTT,CASSLELQVIGGNTIYF
TRBJ1-2,TRBD1,TRBV28,NA,TGTGCCAGCAGTTTCCTTCGACAGGGTTATGGCTACACCTTC,CASSFLRQGYGYTF
TRBJ2-3,NA,TRBV2,many,TGTGCCAGCACCAAAGGCCAGGGGCACACAGATACGCAGTATTTT,CASTKGQGHTDTQYF
TRBJ1-6,NA,TRBV2,NA,TGTGCCAGCAGTGAAGCGCGTCCCTCGAATTCACCCCTCCACTTT,CASSEARPSNSPLHF
TRBJ2-1,NA,TRBV28,NA,TGTGCCAGCAGTTCTATCTATCAAAGCTCCTACAATGAGCAGTTCTTC,CASSSIYQSSYNEQFF
TRBJ2-5,TRBD1,TRBV7-2,NA,TGTGCCAGCAGTGATATGACAGGGGCGGGAGAGACCCAGTACTTC,CASSDMTGAGETQYF
TRBJ1-1,TRBD1,TRBV6-5,NA,TGTGCCAGCAGGGCTAACAGGGGATTGAACACTGAAGCTTTCTTT,CASRANRGLNTEAFF
TRBJ1-1,NA,TRBV5-1,NA,TGCGCCAGCAGCCCGGGGTCCGAAGCTTTCTTT,CASSPGSEAFF
TRBJ1-6,TRBD1,TRBV6-1,NA,TGTGCCAGCAGTGACCGGGGGACAGCACCCCTCCACTTT,CASSDRGTAPLHF
TRBJ1-1,NA,TRBV4-1,NA,TGCGCCAGCAGCGGGGAGGGGAGCAACACTGAAGCTTTCTTT,CASSGEGSNTEAFF
TRBJ1-6,NA,TRBV28,NA,TGTGCCTGCCGCGGGGGGGTCGGGCAGGGTTTTAATTCACCCCTCCACTTT,CACRGGVGQGFNSPLHF
TRBJ1-2,NA,TRBV18,NA,TGTGCCAGCTCACCACCGACACGACAGGGCTACACCTTC,CASSPPTRQGYTF
TRBJ2-1,TRBD2,TRBV3-1/TRBV3-2,NA,TGTGCCAGCAGCCCCTCTAGCGGGGGGGGAGGTGAGCAGTTCTTC,CASSPSSGGGGEQFF
TRBJ1-1,NA,TRBV15,NA,TGTGCCACCTCACCAGGGGCTGGAACTGAAGCTTTCTTT,CATSPGAGTEAFF
TRBJ1-1,NA,TRBV30,NA,TGTGCCTGGACCCCTCAGGGCGGAATGAACACTGAAGCTTTCTTT,CAWTPQGGMNTEAFF
TRBJ1-3,NA,TRBV11-2,NA,TGTGCCAGCAGCATAGGTGATGAGGGAAACACCATATATTTT,CASSIGDEGNTIYF
TRBJ1-1,NA,TRBV7-9,NA,TGTGCCAGCAGGCCCGGGGAAGTGGCTGAAGCTTTCTTT,CASRPGEVAEAFF
TRBJ2-7,NA,TRBV4-2,NA,TGTGCCAGCAGCCAAGATATCGGGGCCTACGAGCAGTACTTC,CASSQDIGAYEQYF
TRBJ2-1,NA,TRBV4-3,NA,TGCGCCAGCAGCCTCCCGGGACTGCCCTTTAGAGAGCAGTTCTTC,CASSLPGLPFREQFF
TRBJ1-6,NA,TRBV12-3/TRBV12-4,NA,TGTGCCAGCAGTTTCGGGTATTCACCCCTCCACTTT,CASSFGYSPLHF
TRBJ1-2,NA,TRBV7-2,NA,TGTGCCAGCAGCTTATCGACAGCTAACTATGGCTACACCTTC,CASSLSTANYGYTF
TRBJ2-3,TRBD2,TRBV11-2,few,TGTGCCAGCAGCAAACTAGCGGGGGGAGTTCCTAGCACAGATACGCAGTATTTT,CASSKLAGGVPSTDTQYF
TRBJ1-5,TRBD1,TRBV7-2,NA,TGTGCCAGCAGCTTTCGGACAGGGGAAAATCAGCCCCAGCATTTT,CASSFRTGENQPQHF
TRBJ1-2,NA,TRBV10-3,many,TGTGCCATCAAGTCGGCGGACAGAGAATTCTATGGCTACACCTTC,CAIKSADREFYGYTF
TRBJ1-2,NA,TRBV11-2,NA,TGTGCCAGCAGCTTGGCAGGGATACAGGGTGGCTACACCTTC,CASSLAGIQGGYTF
TRBJ2-2,TRBD2,TRBV6-5,NA,TGTGCCAGCAGAGGGACTAGCGGTGCCACCGGGGAGCTGTTTTTT,CASRGTSGATGELFF
TRBJ1-1,TRBD1,TRBV27,NA,TGTGCCACCGGGACAGCCATGAACACTGAAGCTTTCTTT,CATGTAMNTEAFF
TRBJ2-2,TRBD1,TRBV10-2,NA,TGCGCCACCGGATACCGACAGGGTTCGGGCACCGGGGAGCTGTTTTTT,CATGYRQGSGTGELFF
TRBJ2-2,TRBD1,TRBV9,NA,TGTGCCAGCAGCTTCTCACAGGGGGCGCTTGGGGAGCTGTTTTTT,CASSFSQGALGELFF
TRBJ1-2,NA,TRBV29-1,once,TGCAGCGCTGGGGACGCTAGCGGTGGCTACACCTTC,CSAGDASGGYTF
TRBJ1-1,TRBD1,TRBV19,NA,TGTGCCAGTAGTATAGGGGGACAGACTATGAACACTGAAGCTTTCTTT,CASSIGGQTMNTEAFF
TRBJ1-2,NA,TRBV6-4,NA,TGTGCCAGCAGCCCCAGGGTTCCCTATGGCTACACCTTC,CASSPRVPYGYTF
TRBJ2-5,TRBD2,TRBV2,NA,TGTGCCACCTCGGGACTAGCCGGGGAGACCCAGTACTTC,CATSGLAGETQYF
TRBJ1-2,TRBD1,TRBV28,NA,TGTGCCAGCAGGCCGGGACAGTACCTCTATGGCTACACCTTC,CASRPGQYLYGYTF